These 8 T cell receptor beta chains were all obtained from the same sample, sequenced in a study of shared clonotypes between healthy human individuals. The data were produced by immunoSEQ multiplex PCR, yet TCRdb's version contains in-frame clones alone and is incomplete. The table has 1.5 million to 2.5 million clones, approximately 95% seen once. CD45RO-negative CD8 cells positively selected for CCR7 made up the naive population, which excluded terminally differentiated effector memory CD45RA+ cells. The sequencing sample was made of naive CD8+ T cells sorted from blood. Receptors originate from a man aged 18 to 30 in good health.

Of note for this clone: Other DNA sequences in the same sample also yield this CDR3. This chain joins TRBV27 and TRBJ2-7; 12 positions agree with TRBD1. This CDR3 contains 14 residues. The V segment lost 5 bases and the J segment 5 bases; nucleotides outside the gene matches: 4. Germline values: CDR1 MNHEY, CDR2 SMNVEV (reference sequence). The CDR3 region is CASSLGQGANEQYF. CDR3 sequence (DNA): TGTGCCAGCAGTCTGGGACAGGGGGCCAACGAGCAGTACTTC.

The chain links TRBV2 to TRBJ2-7, with 7 positions matching TRBD2. Trimming took 3 bases from V and 6 from J; bases not matched to a gene: 5. Germline CDR1 and CDR2: SNHLY and FYNNEI. The CDR3 spans 13 residues. CDR3 sequence: CASSETGTIEQYF. The CDR3 coding sequence is TGTGCCAGCAGTGAGACCGGGACTATCGAGCAGTACTTC.

The chain recombines TRBV13 with TRBJ1-3; D gene ambiguous. V lost 5 bases and J 4 bases, leaving 15 bases between the germline ends. The V gene's germline CDR1 is PRHDT and CDR2 FYEKMQ (reference sequence). The CDR3 totals 15 residues. CDR3: CASSVTLKEGNTIYF. Here the CDR3 DNA reads TGTGCCAGCAGCGTGACCTTAAAAGAAGGAAACACCATATATTTT.

The chain employs TRBV4-1 and TRBJ1-4, with no clear D. In germline, CDR1 is MGHRA, CDR2 YSYEKL. V lost 3 bases to trimming and J lost 8 bases, with 10 bases between them. This CDR3 has 13 amino acids. The CDR3 loop is CASSQSGQEKLFF. The CDR3 DNA reads TGCGCCAGCAGCCAGTCGGGCCAAGAAAAACTGTTTTTT.

The chain couples TRBV4-1 to TRBJ2-1; tentative D call: TRBD1 (6 bases). Trimming removed 6 bases at V and 15 bases at J, with 21 bases between. From germline, CDR1 is MGHRA and CDR2 YSYEKL. The CDR3 has 13 residues. CDR3: CASRGQSPNGAFF. CDR3 DNA: TGCGCCAGCAGAGGACAGTCCCCCAATGGGGCGTTCTTC.

This chain joins TRBV28 and TRBJ2-7, with 7 bases fitting TRBD2. Unmatched junction bases numbered 13, after V lost 6 bases and J lost 2 bases. Per the germline V gene, CDR1 is MDHEN and CDR2 is SYDVKM. There are 16 residues in the CDR3. The CDR3 reads CASSVTLGGSPYEQYF. DNA for the CDR3: TGTGCCAGCAGCGTCACTCTCGGGGGGTCACCCTACGAGCAGTACTTC.

The rearrangement uses TRBV5-6 and TRBJ2-7, with TRBD1 matching over 9 bases. Germline-derived CDR1 and CDR2 are SGHDT and YYEEEE. The CDR3 is made up of 16 amino acids. Germline trimming cut 1 base from V and 1 base from J; bases unmatched to any gene: 6. The CDR3 nucleotides are TGTGCCAGCAGCTTGACCATGGACAGGGGATCCTACGAGCAGTACTTC. Translation: CASSLTMDRGSYEQYF.

The V gene is TRBV4-1, the J gene TRBJ1-1, with 8 bases that match TRBD1. After removal of 1 base from V and 5 bases from J, the junction contained 6 bases not matched to a gene. CDR1 MGHRA and CDR2 YSYEKL come from the germline V gene. This CDR3 is 15 amino acids long. CDR3 loop: CASSQADREETEAFF. CDR3 DNA: TGCGCCAGCAGCCAAGCGGACAGGGAGGAGACTGAAGCTTTCTTT.